This T cell receptor (beta chain) stems from a study of healthy donors' naive CD4 and CD8 T cells. In the study overall: Donors, half of them female, were 20-25, 40-50 or 60-70 years old.

Each TCR library used about 500 ng of total RNA and a linear amplification protocol. TCRdb recomputed calls from the reads with MiXCR, one row per CDR3 protein. In the table there are 180,000 or so distinct CDR3 sequences, around 74% of which are singletons. Trimming cost V 6 bases and J 7 bases, with 18 bases left between them. Germline CDR1 reads MNHEY; CDR2 reads SVGEGT. The CDR3 loop spans 15 amino acids. The specimen sequenced was naive CD4+ and CD8+ T cells sorted from blood, pooled from several donors. The chain carries TRBV6-2 or TRBV6-3 and TRBJ2-2; no clear D. The receptor was isolated from a pool of human donors in good health; the sample pools cells from several healthy donors. CDR3 bases: TGTGCCAGCAGCAACGCGGCCCGAGCAGACGGGGAGCTGTTTTTT. Amino acids: CASSNAARADGELFF.